This TCR beta chain was identified in a study of blood T cell repertoires in COVID-19. At the level of the study: PBMCs, B-cell-depleted T cells, or T cells provided the cDNA or gDNA that made up the material.

V was pared by 0 bases and J by 3 bases, with 9 bases between. Germline CDR1 is KGHSH and CDR2 is LQKENI. The CDR3 consists of 14 residues. Only in-frame clones appear in the TCRdb table, and some are missing; sequencing was by immunoSEQ multiplex PCR. The data contain a few hundred thousand clones, approximately 90% of them singletons. The age range of participants was about 18 to 95 years, with residence in approximately 25 US areas. Assignment of participants to cohorts was predicated upon participant-reported clinical history. Recovered participants had two consecutive negative NP/OP PCR tests, healthcare professional clearance, or symptom resolution.

The sequence came from a woman in her forties or fifties who had recovered from COVID-19. Sample: PBMCs or T cells enriched from blood (not recorded which). This rearrangement joins TRBV18 to TRBJ2-7; D gene uncertain. The DNA for the CDR3 is TGTGCCAGCTCACCACCCGGCCAGGACTACGAGCAGTACTTC. As protein: CASSPPGQDYEQYF. Together with reference TRBV18 and TRBJ2-7, the CDR3 gives the full variable domain: NAGVMQNPRHLVRRRGQEARLRCSPMKGHSHVYWYRQLPEEGLKFMVYLQKENIIDESGMPKERFSAEFPKEGPSILRIQQVVRGDSAAYFCASSPPGQDYEQYFGPGTRLTVT.